The 15 T cell receptor beta chains in this list originate from one sample, sequenced in a study of chemoradiotherapy in HPV16-positive cancers. This table comes from immunoSEQ multiplex PCR, and its TCRdb copy is limited to in-frame clones, with some not included. Of fewer than 6,500 clones in the sample, around 80% were seen once. Sequencing used tumor tissue, obtained from a patient who underwent chemoradiotherapy. These receptors originate from a human donor with HPV-associated anogenital cancer.

The chain combines TRBV30 with TRBJ1-1; D is unclear. The CDR3 runs 13 residues. Deletions cut 5 bases from V and 2 bases from J, with 12 bases between. CDR1 GTSNPN and CDR2 SVGIG come from the germline V gene (reference sequence). The CDR3 region has the DNA TGTGCCTGGGCTATAATGGATAACACTGAAGCTTTCTTT. This encodes CAWAIMDNTEAFF.

This chain joins TRBV7-2 and TRBJ2-7, with TRBD2 as a possible D gene (5 bases). The germline CDR1 and CDR2 sequences are SGHTA and FQGNSA. V dropped 5 bases and J dropped 3 bases, with 14 bases sitting between them. The CDR3 contains 14 residues. DNA for the CDR3: TGTGCCAGCAGCGGAGGCTATTCAGTCTACGAGCAGTACTTC. It encodes CASSGGYSVYEQYF.

The V and J genes are TRBV11-2 and TRBJ2-1; 8 nucleotides agree with TRBD1. The CDR3 consists of 15 residues. Germline values: CDR1 SGHAT, CDR2 FQNNGV. V was pared by 3 bases and J by 1 base, with 2 bases of the junction left unmatched. In nucleotides, the CDR3 is TGTGCCAGCAGCTTCGGGACAGGATCCTACAATGAGCAGTTCTTC. Amino acid sequence: CASSFGTGSYNEQFF.

This clone has only a few counts. The chain couples TRBV6-6 to TRBJ1-2, with 7 bases lining up with TRBD1. V was clipped by 3 bases and J by 8 bases; unmatched bases: 9. This CDR3 has 14 residues. The germline V gene encodes CDR1 MNHNY and CDR2 SVGAGI (reference sequence). The CDR3 protein is CASSYQGQAPGYTF. In DNA form, the CDR3 reads TGTGCCAGCAGTTATCAAGGACAGGCCCCGGGCTACACCTTC.

The rearrangement uses TRBV4-3 and TRBJ2-2, with 7 bases matching TRBD2. The germline gives CDR1 LGHNA, CDR2 YSLEER. The CDR3 runs to 15 residues. The ends lost 0 bases at V and 10 bases at J; junction bases unmatched: 8. The CDR3 nucleotides are TGCGCCAGCAGCCAAGATCTTGGGGGGGTCGAGGAGCTGTTTTTT. Translation: CASSQDLGGVEELFF.

This clone was seen a single time. The chain links TRBV6-1 to TRBJ2-7; 7 positions match TRBD1. This CDR3 spans 15 amino acids. Germline CDR1 and CDR2: MNHNS and SASEGT. The J segment lost 2 bases and the V segment lost 6 bases, leaving 10 bases of the junction unmatched. The CDR3 loop is CASSEKGARTYEQYF. CDR3 nucleotide sequence: TGTGCCAGCAGCGAGAAGGGGGCGCGGACCTACGAGCAGTACTTC.

The chain is built from TRBV4-3 and TRBJ2-7, with unresolved D. Trimming cost V 0 bases and J 1 base, with 10 bases left between them. This CDR3 has 15 amino acids. Germline-derived CDR1 and CDR2 are LGHNA and YSLEER. CDR3 sequence (DNA): TGCGCCAGCAGCCAAGATATTGGTAGATCCTACGAGCAGTACTTC. Amino acid sequence: CASSQDIGRSYEQYF.

The V and J genes are TRBV7-9 and TRBJ2-1, with 10 bases matching TRBD1. The germline CDR1 and CDR2 sequences are SEHNR and FQNEAQ (reference sequence). V lost 4 bases and J lost 4; bases outside the gene matches: 10. The CDR3 contains 17 residues. The CDR3 region is CASSSLTGQGRYNEQFF. Written as DNA, the CDR3 is TGTGCCAGCAGCTCCTTAACGGGACAGGGGCGTTACAATGAGCAGTTCTTC.

The chain is built from TRBV11-1 and TRBJ1-1; D perhaps matches TRBD1 (5 bases). Trimming removed 3 bases at V and 1 base at J, with 12 bases between. CDR1 is SGHAT, CDR2 FQDESV, per germline (reference sequence). This CDR3 contains 15 residues. For the CDR3, the DNA is TGTGCCAGCAGCTTCTCTCCCAGGGCGAACACTGAAGCTTTCTTT. It specifies CASSFSPRANTEAFF.

This chain connects TRBV5-1 to TRBJ2-7, with 8 bases that match TRBD1. V was pared by 5 bases and J by 2 bases, with 6 bases of the junction left unmatched. CDR1 and CDR2 (germline): SGHRS, YFSETQ. The CDR3 is 14 residues long. In DNA form, the CDR3 reads TGCGCCAGCAGTCAGGACAGGGTCCCCTACGAGCAGTACTTC. This translates into CASSQDRVPYEQYF.

The CDR3 spells CSVDGVEAFF. The CDR3 coding sequence is TGCAGCGTTGACGGAGTTGAAGCTTTCTTT. The rearrangement joins TRBV29-1 to TRBJ1-1, with unresolved D. V was shortened by 3 bases and J by 7 bases, with 6 bases between the two germline ends. The CDR3 sequence is 10 residues long. Germline loops: CDR1 SQVTM, CDR2 ANQGSEA.

J is TRBJ1-2 and V is TRBV21-1; TRBD1, the table's D call, lacks a check against the DNA. TRBV21-1 is a listed pseudogene. The CDR3 sequence is 15 residues long. This CDR3 is CASSTTDTGGYGYTF. The CDR3 region has the DNA TGTGCCAGCAGCACTACCGACACAGGGGGCTATGGCTACACCTTC.

This clone was recorded a few times. The V gene is TRBV7-2, the J gene TRBJ1-1; D is uncertain. This CDR3 is built from 15 residues. Per germline, CDR1 SGHTA and CDR2 FQGNSA. The V end lost 0 bases, the J end lost 2 bases, and 10 bases lay between the germline ends. The CDR3 DNA is TGTGCCAGCAGCTTAGCGCAGGCCACTAACACTGAAGCTTTCTTT. It yields the protein CASSLAQATNTEAFF.

This clone was found once. This chain joins TRBV6-1 and TRBJ2-7; 7 bases line up with TRBD2. Trimming removed 7 bases from V and 0 bases from J; junction bases left unmatched: 6. CDR3 length: 14 residues. Germline V gene sequence: CDR1 MNHNS, CDR2 SASEGT. For the CDR3, the DNA is TGTGCCAGCACCCTAGCGGTGTTCTCCTACGAGCAGTACTTC. Translating gives CASTLAVFSYEQYF.

This CDR3 is CASSLYRAAEAFF. The CDR3 DNA follows: TGTGCCAGCAGCTTATACAGGGCCGCTGAAGCTTTCTTT. V is TRBV7-2 and J is TRBJ1-1; D is perhaps TRBD1 (6 bases). V dropped 2 bases and J dropped 6 bases, with 10 bases sitting between them. The CDR3 loop spans 13 amino acids. Germline lookup yields CDR1 SGHTA and CDR2 FQGNSA.